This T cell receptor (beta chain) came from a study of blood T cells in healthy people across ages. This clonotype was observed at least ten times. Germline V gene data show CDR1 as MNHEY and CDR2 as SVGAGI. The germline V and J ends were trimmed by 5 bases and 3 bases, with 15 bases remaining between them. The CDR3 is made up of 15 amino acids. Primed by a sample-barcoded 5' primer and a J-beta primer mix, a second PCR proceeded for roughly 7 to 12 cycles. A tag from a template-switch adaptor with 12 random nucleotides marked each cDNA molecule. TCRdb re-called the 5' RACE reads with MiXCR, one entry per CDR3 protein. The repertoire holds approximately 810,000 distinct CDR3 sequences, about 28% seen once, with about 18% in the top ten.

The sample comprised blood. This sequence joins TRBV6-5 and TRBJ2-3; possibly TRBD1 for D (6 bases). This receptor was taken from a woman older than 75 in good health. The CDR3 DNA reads TGTGCCAGCAGTCAGCAACAGGGCTGGACAGATACGCAGTATTTT. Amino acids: CASSQQQGWTDTQYF.